A single sample gave rise to the 8 T cell receptor beta chains below, sequenced in a study of Ad26.COV2.S vaccination and SARS-CoV-2 variants. Described treatment: roughly 18 received Ad26.COV2.S at low or high dose, single or two shots; several received placebo; per-sample allocation not given. Collection of samples fell on day 63 after the first vaccine or placebo injection. Sequencing was performed with immunoSEQ multiplex PCR; in TCRdb, only in-frame clones are kept and a portion is missing. The sample records over 250,000 clones, more than 75% being singletons. The sequencing used peripheral blood, collected in a trial of Ad26.COV2.S vaccine versus placebo. The receptors shown here come from a person between 18 and 65 years old who received the Ad26.COV2.S COVID-19 vaccine or a placebo.

V usage is TRBV2 and J usage is TRBJ2-7, with TRBD1 as a possible D gene (6 bases). Germline lookup yields CDR1 SNHLY and CDR2 FYNNEI. The length of the CDR3 is 13 residues. V lost 5 bases to trimming and J lost 1 base, with 9 bases between them. CDR3 residues: CASSWGQSYEQYF. CDR3 nucleotides: TGTGCCAGCAGTTGGGGACAATCCTACGAGCAGTACTTC.

In nucleotides, the CDR3 is TGTGCCAGCAGCGTATCCTCTAGCGGGGGGTACACCGGGGAGCTGTTTTTT. Translating gives CASSVSSSGGYTGELFF. This rearrangement joins TRBV9 to TRBJ2-2, with TRBD2 identical over 11 bases. The trim removed 1 base at V and 3 bases at J, leaving 5 bases unmatched. CDR1 and CDR2 from the germline V gene are SGDLS and YYNGEE. The length of the CDR3 is 17 residues.

This sequence joins TRBV10-1 and TRBJ2-7, with 11 bases lining up with TRBD1. V gave up 6 bases and J gave up 5 bases; unmatched junction bases: 6. The CDR3 consists of 14 residues. Looked up from germline, CDR1 is WNHNN and CDR2 is SYGVQD (reference sequence). The CDR3 spells CASSPGQGDNEQYF. The CDR3 DNA reads TGCGCCAGCAGCCCGGGACAGGGGGACAACGAGCAGTACTTC.

This clone was seen more than once but under ten times. The V gene is TRBV5-1, the J gene TRBJ1-1; no reliable D call. The germline V and J ends were trimmed by 7 bases and 4 bases, with 20 bases remaining between them. CDR1 SGHRS and CDR2 YFSETQ come from the germline V gene. The CDR3 spans 15 residues. In DNA, the CDR3 is TGCGCCAGCGCCTCGCTCGAAGGAGGGTTCACTGAAGCTTTCTTT. Its translation: CASASLEGGFTEAFF.

This rearrangement joins TRBV19 to TRBJ1-1; 8 bases align to TRBD1. V dropped 5 bases and J dropped 1; count of bases not matched to a gene: 6. The CDR3 covers 15 residues. Germline CDR1 is LNHDA and CDR2 is SQIVND (reference sequence). The CDR3: CASSWAGTGNTEAFF. The CDR3 DNA is TGTGCCAGTAGTTGGGCCGGGACAGGGAACACTGAAGCTTTCTTT.

The chain carries TRBV3-1 (or the pseudogene TRBV3-2) and TRBJ2-7; a possible D gene is TRBD1 (5 bases). Trimming left V 1 base short and J 5 bases short, with 12 bases between. This CDR3 is built from 14 residues. CDR1 is LGHDT, CDR2 YNNKEL, per germline (reference sequence). This chain's CDR3 is CASSQGTGSHEQYF. The DNA of the CDR3 is TGTGCCAGCAGCCAAGGTACAGGTTCCCACGAGCAGTACTTC.

The rearrangement uses TRBV6-5 and TRBJ1-2, with TRBD1 matching 9 bases. The CDR3 sequence is 13 residues long. Germline loops: CDR1 MNHEY, CDR2 SVGAGI. V trimming: 6 bases; J trimming: 6 bases; junction bases outside the gene matches: 5. For the CDR3, the DNA is TGTGCCAGCAGGACGACAGGGGGAGATGGCTACACCTTC. Translating gives CASRTTGGDGYTF.

The chain joins TRBV6-1 to TRBJ1-2, with a possible D match to TRBD1 (6 bases). CDR3 size: 16 residues. V gave up 3 bases and J gave up 1 base, with 15 bases separating them. The germline V gene encodes CDR1 MNHNS and CDR2 SASEGT. The CDR3 bases are TGTGCCAGCAGTGATTTGGGCAGGGGAGATAACTATGGCTACACCTTC. As protein: CASSDLGRGDNYGYTF.